These T cell receptor beta chains were read from a single sample in a study of shared clonotypes between healthy human individuals. The data were produced by immunoSEQ multiplex PCR, yet TCRdb's version contains in-frame clones alone and is incomplete. In the table there are about 530,000 clones, nearly 80% of which are singletons. What was sequenced was PBMCs. The receptors were sampled from a woman aged 40-49 years in good health. Some clones in this sample may be carry-over from other donors' samples. CDR3s include the opening cysteine and the closing phenylalanine or tryptophan.

V | length | CDR3
TRBV19 | 15 | CASSAPRTSTDTQYF
TRBV5-1 | 16 | CASSQRTAGVTYEQYF
TRBV29-1 | 18 | CSVAGGRGRLAVYNEQFF
TRBV5-1 | 16 | CASSLSGGGPSDTQYF
TRBV7-8 | 13 | CASSSPGMGIQYF
TRBV4-1 | 16 | CASSQEGGIVTDTQYF
TRBV29-1 | 13 | CSVGGRMNTEAFF
TRBV7-2 | 13 | CASSLAWGMEQYF
TRBV6-5 | 11 | CASRPKETQYF
TRBV5-4 | 17 | CASSLSVAGGAYNEQFF
TRBV27 | 15 | CASSPWDRGLSGYTF